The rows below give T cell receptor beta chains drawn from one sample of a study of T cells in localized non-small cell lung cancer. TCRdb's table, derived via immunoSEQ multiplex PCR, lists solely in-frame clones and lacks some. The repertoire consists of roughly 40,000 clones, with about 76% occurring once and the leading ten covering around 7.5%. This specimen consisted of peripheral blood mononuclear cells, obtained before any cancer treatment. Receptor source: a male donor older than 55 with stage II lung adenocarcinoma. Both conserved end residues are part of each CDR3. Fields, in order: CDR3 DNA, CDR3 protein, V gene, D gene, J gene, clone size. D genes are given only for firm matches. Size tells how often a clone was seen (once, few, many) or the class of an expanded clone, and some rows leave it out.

TGCAGCGTTCGGACAGGGGGCGCCGCGGATACGCAGTATTTT	CSVRTGGAADTQYF	TRBV29-1	TRBD1	TRBJ2-3	NA
TGTGCCAGTAGATCACAGGGAATTGATGAGCAGTTCTTC	CASRSQGIDEQFF	TRBV19	NA	TRBJ2-1	NA
TGCGCCAGCAGCCAACGAACAGGGGGAGACCCTATGGGCTACACCTTC	CASSQRTGGDPMGYTF	TRBV4-3	TRBD1	TRBJ1-2	NA
TGTGCCAGTGCGATCCCCAGGGGCTCCTACAATGAGCAGTTCTTC	CASAIPRGSYNEQFF	TRBV19	NA	TRBJ2-1	NA
TGTGCCTGGAGTGTACGAGGGATCTCCAATCAGCCCCAGCATTTT	CAWSVRGISNQPQHF	TRBV30	NA	TRBJ1-5	NA
TGTGCCACCAGCACCGGGACACTTAGCAATCAGCCCCAGCATTTT	CATSTGTLSNQPQHF	TRBV15	NA	TRBJ1-5	NA
TGTGCCAGCGCTGGCCCGTCTAGCGGGGGTTTTTACAATGAGCAGTTCTTC	CASAGPSSGGFYNEQFF	TRBV28	TRBD2	TRBJ2-1	NA
TGTGCCAGCTCACCACTAGCGATTAGCACAGATACGCAGTATTTT	CASSPLAISTDTQYF	TRBV18	NA	TRBJ2-3	NA
TGTGCCAGCAGCTTAGGAATACAGGGTGGCACAGGGCAGTACTTC	CASSLGIQGGTGQYF	TRBV7-8	NA	TRBJ2-7	NA
TGTGCCAGTAGTATAGGCAGGGGGCGATTCACCGGGGAGCTGTTTTTT	CASSIGRGRFTGELFF	TRBV19	TRBD1	TRBJ2-2	NA
TGTGCCAGCAGCTGGGGGGGACTAGCGGGTTCTTTCTTC	CASSWGGLAGSFF	TRBV7-9	TRBD2	TRBJ2-1	NA
TGTGCCAGCAGCGTAGCGGGGTGGGACCGGACAGATACGCAGTATTTT	CASSVAGWDRTDTQYF	TRBV9	NA	TRBJ2-3	NA
TGTGCCAGTAGTTCCCAGGGGGGAGAAGCTTTCTTT	CASSSQGGEAFF	TRBV19	TRBD1	TRBJ1-1	NA
TGTGCCAGCAGTGCTCAGGGGCTGCTAGCCAAAAACATTCAGTACTTC	CASSAQGLLAKNIQYF	TRBV27	NA	TRBJ2-4	NA
TGTGCCAGCAGTTCACGGACAGAGATCCAAGAGACCCAGTACTTC	CASSSRTEIQETQYF	TRBV28	NA	TRBJ2-5	NA
TGCGCCAGCAGCCAAGAAGCTGGGCTAGCGGGAGGATTAGGGGAGCTGTTTTTT	CASSQEAGLAGGLGELFF	TRBV4-3	TRBD2	TRBJ2-2	NA
TGTGCCAGCAGCTTAGTGGGGGCGCAAGCCGGTGAGCAGTTCTTC	CASSLVGAQAGEQFF	TRBV7-6	NA	TRBJ2-1	once
TGTGCCTGGAGTGTACGCGGACAGCCCCAGCATTTT	CAWSVRGQPQHF	TRBV30	NA	TRBJ1-5	once
TGCAGCGTTTTCCCAGGGGAAGGTGAGCAGTTCTTC	CSVFPGEGEQFF	TRBV29-1	NA	TRBJ2-1	once
TGTGCCAGCACCCCTTTAGGGGACACTGAAGCTTTCTTT	CASTPLGDTEAFF	TRBV7-9	NA	TRBJ1-1	NA
TGTGCCAGCAGCGTAGGTCCGGGAGCAACCTACGAGCAGTACTTC	CASSVGPGATYEQYF	TRBV9	NA	TRBJ2-7	NA
TGTGCCAGCAGTACCGGGAGTAACTCCTACGAGCAGTACTTC	CASSTGSNSYEQYF	TRBV28	NA	TRBJ2-7	once
TGTGCCCTCGGGGCGGGGAGCTCCTACGAGCAGTACTTC	CALGAGSSYEQYF	TRBV28	NA	TRBJ2-7	NA
TGTGCCAGCAGCGTAAGGGCCAATGGCGGCGATGAGCAGTTCTTC	CASSVRANGGDEQFF	TRBV9	NA	TRBJ2-1	NA
TGCAGCGCCTTGGACAGTGTCAATCAGCCCCAGCATTTT	CSALDSVNQPQHF	TRBV29-1	NA	TRBJ1-5	NA
TGTGCCAGCAGTTTCAGGGTGTTCACCGGGGAGCTGTTTTTT	CASSFRVFTGELFF	TRBV27	NA	TRBJ2-2	NA
TGTGCCAGCTCACCACCATCCGAGACCCAGTACTTC	CASSPPSETQYF	TRBV18	NA	TRBJ2-5	NA